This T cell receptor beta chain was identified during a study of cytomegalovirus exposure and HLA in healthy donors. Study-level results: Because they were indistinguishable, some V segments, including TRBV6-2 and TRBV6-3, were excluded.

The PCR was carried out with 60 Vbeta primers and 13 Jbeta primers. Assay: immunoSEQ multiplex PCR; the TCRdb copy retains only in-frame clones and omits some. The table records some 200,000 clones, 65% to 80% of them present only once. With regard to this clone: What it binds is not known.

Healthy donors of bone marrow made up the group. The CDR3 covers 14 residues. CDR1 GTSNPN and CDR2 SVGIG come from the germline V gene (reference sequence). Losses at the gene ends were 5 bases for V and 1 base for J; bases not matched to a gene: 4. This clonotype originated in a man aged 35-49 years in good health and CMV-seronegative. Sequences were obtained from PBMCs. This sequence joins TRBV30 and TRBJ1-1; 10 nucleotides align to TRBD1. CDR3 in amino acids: CAWGRDRGNTEAFF. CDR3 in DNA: TGTGCCTGGGGCCGGGACAGGGGGAACACTGAAGCTTTCTTT.